This T cell receptor (beta chain) was found in a study of blood T cell repertoires in COVID-19. About the study: The analysed material was cDNA or gDNA that came from T cells, B-cell-depleted T cells, or PBMCs.

Data came from immunoSEQ multiplex PCR; TCRdb stores just in-frame clones and leaves some out. The table records around 250,000 clones, around 83% of them present only once. There are 13 residues in the CDR3. Trimming removed 3 bases at V and 6 bases at J, with 9 bases between. CDR1 is LGHNA and CDR2 is YSLEER in the germline V gene. The TCR comes from a man aged 35-49 years with active or convalescent COVID-19. V gene TRBV4-3 combines with J gene TRBJ2-1; D unclear. The source material was peripheral blood. The CDR3 sequence is CASSHEVSNEQFF. As DNA, the CDR3 is TGCGCCAGCAGCCACGAGGTCAGCAATGAGCAGTTCTTC.